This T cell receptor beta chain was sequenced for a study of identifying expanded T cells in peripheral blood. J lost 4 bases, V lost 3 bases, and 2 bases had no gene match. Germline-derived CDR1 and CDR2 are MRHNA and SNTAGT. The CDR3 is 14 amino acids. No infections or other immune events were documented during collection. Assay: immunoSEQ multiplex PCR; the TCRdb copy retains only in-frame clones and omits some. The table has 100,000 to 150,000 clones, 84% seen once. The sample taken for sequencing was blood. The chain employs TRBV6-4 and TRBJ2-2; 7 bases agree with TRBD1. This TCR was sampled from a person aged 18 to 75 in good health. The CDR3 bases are TGTGCCAGCAGTGAACAGGGGAGCACCGGGGAGCTGTTTTTT. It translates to CASSEQGSTGELFF.